A selection of T cell receptor beta chains follows, all from one sample in a study of cytomegalovirus exposure and HLA in healthy donors. Assay: immunoSEQ multiplex PCR; the TCRdb copy retains only in-frame clones and omits some. Of around 140,000 clones in the sample, around 90% are singletons; the top ten hold approximately 8.7%. Specimen: PBMCs. The source of these receptors is a man aged 18-30 years in good health and CMV-seropositive. Both conserved end residues are part of each CDR3. Each record gives: clone size, J gene, D gene, V gene, CDR3 protein, CDR3 DNA. D genes are given only for firm matches. Size tells how often a clone was seen (once, few, many) or the class of an expanded clone, and some rows leave it out.

>NA|TRBJ2-7|NA|TRBV6-1
CASRTGTIYEQYF
TGTGCCAGCAGAACCGGGACAATCTACGAGCAGTACTTC
>NA|TRBJ2-7|NA|TRBV25-1
CASSEHGSYEQYF
TGTGCCAGCAGTGAACATGGGAGCTACGAGCAGTACTTC
>NA|TRBJ1-1|NA|TRBV6-1
CASSQNRDRTEAFF
TGTGCCAGCAGTCAAAACAGGGATCGGACTGAAGCTTTCTTT
>NA|TRBJ1-1|NA|TRBV19
CASNPGVRVTEAFF
TGTGCCAGTAACCCAGGGGTTCGTGTCACTGAAGCTTTCTTT
>NA|TRBJ2-1|TRBD2|TRBV27
CASRAGGSYNEQFF
TGTGCCAGCAGAGCGGGGGGGAGCTACAATGAGCAGTTCTTC
>NA|TRBJ1-1|NA|TRBV6-1
CASSGTGGWTEAFF
TGTGCCAGCAGTGGCACGGGGGGATGGACTGAAGCTTTCTTT
>NA|TRBJ2-5|TRBD1|TRBV5-1
CASSSGTGQETQYF
TGCGCCAGCAGCTCGGGGACAGGGCAAGAGACCCAGTACTTC
>few|TRBJ1-2|TRBD1|TRBV9
CASTAGQEYTF
TGTGCCAGCACCGCCGGACAGGAGTACACCTTC
>NA|TRBJ2-7|TRBD2|TRBV30
CACQRGGSLDEQYF
TGTGCCTGCCAGCGGGGGGGGTCTTTAGACGAGCAGTACTTC
>NA|TRBJ2-5|NA|TRBV27
CASGTIGETQYF
TGTGCCAGCGGGACAATTGGAGAGACCCAGTACTTC
>few|TRBJ1-1|NA|TRBV7-3
CASSLDSITPEAFF
TGTGCCAGCAGCTTAGACAGTATAACGCCTGAAGCTTTCTTT
>NA|TRBJ1-2|NA|TRBV5-8
CASSFLTRVSYGYTF
TGTGCCAGCAGCTTTTTGACCAGGGTATCCTATGGCTACACCTTC
>NA|TRBJ2-7|NA|TRBV5-1
CASSPVAGAGSYEQYF
TGCGCCAGCAGCCCTGTTGCAGGCGCGGGGTCCTACGAGCAGTACTTC
>NA|TRBJ1-2|TRBD1|TRBV7-2
CASSLDRGPNYGYTF
TGTGCCAGCAGCTTAGACAGGGGACCTAACTATGGCTACACCTTC
>NA|TRBJ1-1|NA|TRBV27
CASSFRLSTGTEAFF
TGTGCCAGCAGTTTCCGTCTGAGTACGGGCACTGAAGCTTTCTTT
>few|TRBJ2-3|NA|TRBV6-5
CASSSMTSSTDTQYF
TGTGCCAGCAGTTCCATGACTTCTAGCACAGATACGCAGTATTTT
>NA|TRBJ1-5|TRBD1|TRBV18
CASSPGTGGGQPQHF
TGTGCCAGCTCACCCGGGACAGGGGGTGGTCAGCCCCAGCATTTT
>NA|TRBJ2-5|NA|TRBV9
CASSSGGGAGLPQETQYF
TGTGCCAGCAGCTCAGGAGGTGGGGCGGGACTCCCCCAAGAGACCCAGTACTTC
>NA|TRBJ2-1|NA|TRBV15
CATSRDQYNEQFF
TGTGCCACCAGCAGAGATCAATACAATGAGCAGTTCTTC
>once|TRBJ1-5|TRBD1|TRBV14
CASSQKVTDRGNQPQHF
TGTGCCAGCAGCCAGAAGGTTACAGACAGGGGCAATCAGCCCCAGCATTTT
>NA|TRBJ2-7|NA|TRBV2
CASRQGGLSLEQYF
TGTGCCAGCAGGCAGGGGGGCCTATCCCTCGAGCAGTACTTC
>NA|TRBJ2-7|TRBD2|TRBV6-5
CASSYWTSGSYEQYF
TGTGCCAGCAGTTACTGGACTAGCGGGAGTTACGAGCAGTACTTC
>NA|TRBJ2-4|NA|TRBV7-2
CASSLSLAADIQYF
TGTGCCAGCAGCTTATCCTTAGCGGCAGACATTCAGTACTTC
>NA|TRBJ2-1|TRBD2|TRBV12-5
CASGSASGRAWYEQFF
TGTGCTAGTGGTTCTGCTAGCGGGAGGGCCTGGTATGAGCAGTTCTTC
>NA|TRBJ1-2|NA|TRBV5-6
CASSIHDILYGYTF
TGTGCCAGCAGTATACACGACATACTCTATGGCTACACCTTC
>NA|TRBJ2-5|NA|TRBV9
CASSVDPLRGETQYF
TGTGCCAGCAGCGTAGACCCCCTACGGGGAGAGACCCAGTACTTC
>NA|TRBJ2-1|NA|TRBV27
CASRRGGSSYNEQFF
TGTGCCAGCAGAAGGGGGGGCAGCTCCTACAATGAGCAGTTCTTC
>NA|TRBJ2-5|TRBD1|TRBV6-5
CASRTGTGDLETQYF
TGTGCCAGCAGAACGGGGACAGGGGATTTGGAGACCCAGTACTTC
>NA|TRBJ1-4|TRBD1|TRBV6-1
CASSEFPGQGDEKLFF
TGTGCCAGCAGTGAATTCCCGGGACAGGGGGATGAAAAACTGTTTTTT
>once|TRBJ1-1|TRBD1|TRBV10-3
CAISVRQGDTEAFF
TGTGCCATCAGCGTTCGACAGGGGGACACTGAAGCTTTCTTT
>NA|TRBJ2-7|NA|TRBV30
CAWSGGGGGYEQYF
TGTGCCTGGAGTGGCGGGGGCGGGGGCTACGAGCAGTACTTC
>NA|TRBJ2-7|TRBD2|TRBV25-1
CASSESGGPYEQYF
TGTGCCAGCAGTGAGAGCGGGGGTCCCTACGAGCAGTACTTC
>once|TRBJ2-2|NA|TRBV19
CASSRANTGELFF
TGTGCCAGTAGTCGGGCGAACACCGGGGAGCTGTTTTTT
>NA|TRBJ2-5|TRBD2|TRBV30
CAWNILAGGPGETQYF
TGTGCCTGGAACATTCTAGCGGGAGGGCCGGGAGAGACCCAGTACTTC
>NA|TRBJ1-3|NA|TRBV5-1
CASSRGDVVSGNTIYF
TGCGCCAGCAGCCGGGGGGACGTTGTCTCTGGAAACACCATATATTTT
>NA|TRBJ2-1|TRBD2|TRBV4-2
CASSLLAGGPLDEQFF
TGTGCCAGCAGCCTTTTAGCGGGAGGGCCGCTTGATGAGCAGTTCTTC
>NA|TRBJ2-2|TRBD2|TRBV7-3
CASTLLAGEGGELFF
TGTGCCAGCACCCTCTTAGCGGGAGAGGGCGGGGAGCTGTTTTTT
>NA|TRBJ1-2|NA|TRBV23-1
CASSHREEDGYTF
TGCGCCAGCAGTCATCGGGAGGAGGATGGCTACACCTTC
>NA|TRBJ2-7|NA|TRBV29-1
CSVVFSGYEQYF
TGCAGCGTTGTCTTTTCAGGTTACGAGCAGTACTTC
>NA|TRBJ1-2|NA|TRBV11-3
CASSFSGGSNYGYTF
TGTGCCAGCAGCTTTAGTGGCGGTTCTAACTATGGCTACACCTTC
>NA|TRBJ2-7|NA|TRBV18
CASSPEGGGSYEQYF
TGTGCCAGCTCACCGGAAGGGGGGGGGTCCTACGAGCAGTACTTC
>NA|TRBJ2-5|TRBD1|TRBV11-2
CASSLVGTGGETQYF
TGTGCCAGCAGCTTAGTCGGGACAGGTGGGGAGACCCAGTACTTC
>few|TRBJ1-2|TRBD1|TRBV6-1
CASSLQGAYGYGYTF
TGTGCCAGCAGTTTACAGGGGGCGTACGGCTATGGCTACACCTTC
>NA|TRBJ1-5|TRBD1|TRBV27
CASSPRETGLDQPQHF
TGTGCCAGCAGTCCTCGGGAGACAGGGTTAGATCAGCCCCAGCATTTT
>NA|TRBJ1-1|NA|TRBV19
CASSIQGNTEAFF
TGTGCCAGTAGTATCCAGGGAAACACTGAAGCTTTCTTT
>NA|TRBJ1-1|NA|TRBV9
CASSPSGRGDVNTEAFF
TGTGCCAGCAGCCCGTCGGGGCGGGGTGATGTGAACACTGAAGCTTTCTTT
>NA|TRBJ2-1|TRBD2|TRBV25-1
CASSETLGAGGPREQFF
TGTGCCAGCAGTGAAACCCTCGGGGCGGGGGGGCCTCGTGAGCAGTTCTTC
>NA|TRBJ2-1|TRBD2|TRBV5-1
CASSLAQWGGSHNEQFF
TGCGCCAGCAGCTTGGCCCAGTGGGGGGGGAGTCACAATGAGCAGTTCTTC
>NA|TRBJ2-1|TRBD2|TRBV4-2
CASSLGPLGLAGNEQFF
TGTGCCAGCAGCCTCGGACCCTTGGGACTAGCGGGAAATGAGCAGTTCTTC
>NA|TRBJ2-7|TRBD2|TRBV11-2
CASSPLRGVNEQYF
TGTGCCAGCTCCCCTTTGCGGGGGGTCAACGAGCAGTACTTC
>NA|TRBJ1-2|TRBD1|TRBV19
CASNPDRVVAYGYTF
TGTGCCAGTAACCCGGACAGGGTGGTCGCCTATGGCTACACCTTC
>NA|TRBJ1-1|NA|TRBV4-2
CASSQDPGVSSEAFF
TGTGCCAGCAGCCAAGACCCAGGGGTTTCCTCTGAAGCTTTCTTT
>NA|TRBJ1-1|TRBD1|TRBV6-5
CASSYAGGLEAFF
TGTGCCAGCAGTTACGCAGGGGGCCTTGAAGCTTTCTTT